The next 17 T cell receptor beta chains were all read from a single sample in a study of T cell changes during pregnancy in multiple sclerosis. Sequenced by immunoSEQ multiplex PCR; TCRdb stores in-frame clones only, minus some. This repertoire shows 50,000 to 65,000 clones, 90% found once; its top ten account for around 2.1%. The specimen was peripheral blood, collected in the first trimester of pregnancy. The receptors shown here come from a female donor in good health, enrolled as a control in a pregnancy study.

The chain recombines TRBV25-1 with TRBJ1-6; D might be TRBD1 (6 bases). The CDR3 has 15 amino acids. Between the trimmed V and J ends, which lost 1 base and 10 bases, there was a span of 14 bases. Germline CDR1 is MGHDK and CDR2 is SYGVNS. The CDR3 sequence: CASSELQGTVSPLHF. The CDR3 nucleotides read TGTGCCAGCAGTGAATTACAGGGAACGGTCTCACCCCTCCACTTT.

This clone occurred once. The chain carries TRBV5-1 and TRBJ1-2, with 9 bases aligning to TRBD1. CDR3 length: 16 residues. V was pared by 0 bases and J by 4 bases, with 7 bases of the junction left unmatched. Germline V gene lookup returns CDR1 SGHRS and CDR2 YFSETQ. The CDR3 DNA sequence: TGCGCCAGCAGCTTGGAGGGGACAGGGCGAGCCTATGGCTACACCTTC. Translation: CASSLEGTGRAYGYTF.

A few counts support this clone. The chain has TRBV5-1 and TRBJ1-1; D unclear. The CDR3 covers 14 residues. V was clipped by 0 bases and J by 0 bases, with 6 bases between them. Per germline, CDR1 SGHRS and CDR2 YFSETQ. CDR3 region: CASSLDNMNTEAFF. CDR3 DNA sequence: TGCGCCAGCAGCTTGGACAATATGAACACTGAAGCTTTCTTT.

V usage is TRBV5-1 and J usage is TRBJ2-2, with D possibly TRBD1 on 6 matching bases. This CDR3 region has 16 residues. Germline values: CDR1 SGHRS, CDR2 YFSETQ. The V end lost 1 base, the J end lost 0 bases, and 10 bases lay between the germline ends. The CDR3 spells CASSLSGASNTGELFF. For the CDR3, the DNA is TGCGCCAGCAGCTTGTCAGGGGCCTCGAACACCGGGGAGCTGTTTTTT.

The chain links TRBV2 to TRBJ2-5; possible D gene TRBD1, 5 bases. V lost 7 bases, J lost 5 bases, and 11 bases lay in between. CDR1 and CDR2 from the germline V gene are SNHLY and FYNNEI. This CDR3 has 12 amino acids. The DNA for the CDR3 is TGTGCCAGCAAGGGGCCGGGTGAGACCCAGTACTTC. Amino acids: CASKGPGETQYF.

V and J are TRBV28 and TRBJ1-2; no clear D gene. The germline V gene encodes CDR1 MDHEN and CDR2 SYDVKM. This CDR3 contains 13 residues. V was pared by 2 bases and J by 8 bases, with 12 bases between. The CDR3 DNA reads TGTGCCAGCAGTTTAAGAGGGTCCGACGGCTACACCTTC. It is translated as CASSLRGSDGYTF.

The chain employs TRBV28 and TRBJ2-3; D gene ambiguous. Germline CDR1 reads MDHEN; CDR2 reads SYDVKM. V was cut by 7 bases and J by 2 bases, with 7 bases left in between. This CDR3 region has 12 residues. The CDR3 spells CASTDFTDTQYF. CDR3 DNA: TGTGCCAGCACCGACTTCACAGATACGCAGTATTTT.

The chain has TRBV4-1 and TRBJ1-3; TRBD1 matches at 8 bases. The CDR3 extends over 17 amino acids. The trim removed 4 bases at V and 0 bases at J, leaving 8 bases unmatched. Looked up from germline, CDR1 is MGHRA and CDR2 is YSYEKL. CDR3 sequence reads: CASSPAPTGGSGNTIYF. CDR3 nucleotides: TGCGCCAGCAGCCCCGCCCCAACAGGGGGCTCTGGAAACACCATATATTTT.

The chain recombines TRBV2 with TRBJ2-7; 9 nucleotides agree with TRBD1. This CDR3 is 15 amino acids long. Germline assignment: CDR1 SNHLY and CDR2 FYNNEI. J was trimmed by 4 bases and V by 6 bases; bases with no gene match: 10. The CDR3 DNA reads TGTGCCAGCAGAAAAGGGACAGGGTCTTCGTACGAGCAGTACTTC. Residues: CASRKGTGSSYEQYF.

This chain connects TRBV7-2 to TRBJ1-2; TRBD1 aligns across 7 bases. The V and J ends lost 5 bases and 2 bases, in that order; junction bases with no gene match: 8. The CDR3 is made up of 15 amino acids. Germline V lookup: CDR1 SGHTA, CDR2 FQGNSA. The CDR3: CASSPSGTENYGYTF. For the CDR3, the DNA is TGTGCCAGCAGCCCATCCGGGACAGAGAACTATGGCTACACCTTC.

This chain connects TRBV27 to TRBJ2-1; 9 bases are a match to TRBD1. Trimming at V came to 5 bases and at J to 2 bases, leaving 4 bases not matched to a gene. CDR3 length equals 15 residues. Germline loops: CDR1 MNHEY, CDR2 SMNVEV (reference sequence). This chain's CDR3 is CASSLDRGTYNEQFF. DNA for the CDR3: TGTGCCAGCAGTCTAGACAGGGGGACCTACAATGAGCAGTTCTTC.

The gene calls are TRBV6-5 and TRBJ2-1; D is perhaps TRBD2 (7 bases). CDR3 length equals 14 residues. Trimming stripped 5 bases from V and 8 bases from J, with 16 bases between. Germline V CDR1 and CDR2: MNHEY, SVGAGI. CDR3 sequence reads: CASSIHLGGDEQFF. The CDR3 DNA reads TGTGCCAGCAGTATTCACTTAGGGGGGGATGAGCAGTTCTTC.

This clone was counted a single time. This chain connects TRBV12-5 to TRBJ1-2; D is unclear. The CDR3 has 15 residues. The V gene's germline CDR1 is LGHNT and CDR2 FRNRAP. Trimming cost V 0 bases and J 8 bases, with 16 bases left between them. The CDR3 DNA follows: TGTGCTAGTGGTTTGGTACTAGGAAGCCCTTGGGGCTACACCTTC. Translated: CASGLVLGSPWGYTF.

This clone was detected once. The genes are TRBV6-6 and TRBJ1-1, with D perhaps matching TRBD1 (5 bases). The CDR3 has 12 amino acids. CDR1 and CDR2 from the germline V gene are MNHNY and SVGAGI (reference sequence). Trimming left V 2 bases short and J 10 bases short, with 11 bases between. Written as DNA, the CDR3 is TGTGCCAGCAGTTACCCCGACGGGGGAGCTTTCTTT. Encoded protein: CASSYPDGGAFF.

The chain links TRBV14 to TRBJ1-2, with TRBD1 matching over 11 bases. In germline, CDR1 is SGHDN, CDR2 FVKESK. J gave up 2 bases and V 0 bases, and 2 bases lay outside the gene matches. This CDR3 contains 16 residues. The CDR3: CASSQERDRGNYGYTF. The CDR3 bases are TGTGCCAGCAGCCAAGAGAGGGACAGGGGGAACTATGGCTACACCTTC.

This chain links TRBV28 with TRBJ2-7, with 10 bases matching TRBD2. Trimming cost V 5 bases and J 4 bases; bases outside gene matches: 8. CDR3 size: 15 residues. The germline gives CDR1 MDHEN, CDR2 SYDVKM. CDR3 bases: TGTGCCAGCAGTAAACCCCTAGCGGGAGAATACGAGCAGTACTTC. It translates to CASSKPLAGEYEQYF.

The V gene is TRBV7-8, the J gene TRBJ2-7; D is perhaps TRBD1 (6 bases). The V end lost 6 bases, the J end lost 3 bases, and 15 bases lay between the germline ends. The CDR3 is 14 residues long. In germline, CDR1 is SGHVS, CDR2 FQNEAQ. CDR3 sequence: CASRPVRGSYEQYF. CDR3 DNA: TGTGCCAGCAGGCCAGTAAGGGGGAGCTACGAGCAGTACTTC.